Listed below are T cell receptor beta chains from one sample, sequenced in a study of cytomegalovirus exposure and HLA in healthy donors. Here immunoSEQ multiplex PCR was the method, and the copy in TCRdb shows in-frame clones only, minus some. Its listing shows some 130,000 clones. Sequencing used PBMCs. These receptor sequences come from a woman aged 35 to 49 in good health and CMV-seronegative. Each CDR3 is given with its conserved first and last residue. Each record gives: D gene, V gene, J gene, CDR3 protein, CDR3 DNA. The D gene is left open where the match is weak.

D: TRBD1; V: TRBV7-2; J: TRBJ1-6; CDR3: CASRLGQGGNSPLHF; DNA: TGTGCCAGCAGATTGGGACAGGGGGGAAATTCACCCCTCCACTTT
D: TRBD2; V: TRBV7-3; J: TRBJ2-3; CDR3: CASSLPERGGHGRTDTQYF; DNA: TGTGCCAGCAGCTTACCTGAGCGGGGGGGCCATGGGAGGACAGATACGCAGTATTTT
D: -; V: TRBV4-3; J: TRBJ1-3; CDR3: CASSQDGPRGPSSGNTIYF; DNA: TGCGCCAGCAGCCAAGATGGTCCCAGGGGACCGAGCTCTGGAAACACCATATATTTT
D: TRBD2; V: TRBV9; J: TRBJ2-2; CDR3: CASSGTSGGVGVTGELFF; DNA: TGTGCCAGCAGCGGGACTAGCGGGGGGGTTGGGGTCACCGGGGAGCTGTTTTTT
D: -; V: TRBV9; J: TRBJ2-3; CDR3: CASSGTQFGTDTQYF; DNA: TGTGCCAGCAGCGGCACACAGTTCGGCACAGATACGCAGTATTTT
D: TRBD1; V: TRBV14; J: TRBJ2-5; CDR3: CASSQGGQGGRETQYF; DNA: TGTGCCAGCAGCCAAGGAGGACAGGGCGGTAGGGAGACCCAGTACTTC
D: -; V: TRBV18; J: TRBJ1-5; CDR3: CASSPRGGNQPQHF; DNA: TGTGCCAGCTCACCACGCGGGGGAAATCAGCCCCAGCATTTT
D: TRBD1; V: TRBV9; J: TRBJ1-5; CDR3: CASSSQGVHQPQHF; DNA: TGTGCCAGCAGCTCGCAGGGGGTGCATCAGCCCCAGCATTTT
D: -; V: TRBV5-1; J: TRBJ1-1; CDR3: CASSLWERNTEAFF; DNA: TGCGCCAGCAGCTTGTGGGAGCGGAACACTGAAGCTTTCTTT
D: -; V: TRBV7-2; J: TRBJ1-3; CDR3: CASSLGALGTSGNTIYF; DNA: TGTGCCAGCAGCTTAGGGGCATTGGGGACATCTGGAAACACCATATATTTT
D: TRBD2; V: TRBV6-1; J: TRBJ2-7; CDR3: CASTGTSGYYEQYF; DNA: TGTGCCAGTACTGGGACTAGCGGCTACTACGAGCAGTACTTC
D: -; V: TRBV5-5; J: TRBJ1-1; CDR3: CASSMREGTYTEAFF; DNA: TGTGCCAGCAGCATGAGGGAGGGGACCTACACTGAAGCTTTCTTT
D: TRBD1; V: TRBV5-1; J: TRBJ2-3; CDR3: CASSMTGRADTQYF; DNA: TGCGCCAGCAGCATGACAGGGCGGGCAGATACGCAGTATTTT
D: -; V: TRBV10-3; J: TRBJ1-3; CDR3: CAISELGLSGNTIYF; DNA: TGTGCCATCAGTGAACTGGGCCTCTCTGGAAACACCATATATTTT
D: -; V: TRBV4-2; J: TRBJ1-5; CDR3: CASSQVGQSNQPQHF; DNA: TGTGCCAGCAGCCAGGTAGGACAGTCCAATCAGCCCCAGCATTTT
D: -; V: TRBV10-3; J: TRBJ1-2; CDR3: CAISPLPGEDGYTF; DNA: TGTGCCATCAGCCCTCTTCCGGGAGAGGATGGCTACACCTTC
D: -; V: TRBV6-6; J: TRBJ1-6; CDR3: CASRVRVGSPLHF; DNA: TGTGCCAGCAGGGTCAGGGTGGGTTCACCCCTCCACTTT
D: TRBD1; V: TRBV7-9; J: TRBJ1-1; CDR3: CASSQRQGAVNTEAFF; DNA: TGTGCCAGCAGCCAGCGCCAGGGGGCTGTGAACACTGAAGCTTTCTTT
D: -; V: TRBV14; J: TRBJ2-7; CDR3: CASSQDGRWSSYEQYF; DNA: TGTGCCAGCAGCCAAGATGGCAGGTGGTCATCCTACGAGCAGTACTTC
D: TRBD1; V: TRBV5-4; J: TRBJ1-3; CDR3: CASSLDRGLGNTIYF; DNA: TGTGCCAGCAGCTTAGACAGGGGGCTTGGAAACACCATATATTTT
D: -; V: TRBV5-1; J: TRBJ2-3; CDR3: CASSLEGVTTDTQYF; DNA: TGCGCCAGCAGCTTGGAGGGGGTAACCACAGATACGCAGTATTTT
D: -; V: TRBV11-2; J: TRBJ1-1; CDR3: CASSPRKSGGAFF; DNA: TGTGCCAGCAGCCCCAGGAAGTCGGGGGGAGCTTTCTTT
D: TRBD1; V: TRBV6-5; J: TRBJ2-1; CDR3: CASRTGTGARNEQFF; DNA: TGTGCCAGCCGAACCGGGACAGGGGCCCGTAATGAGCAGTTCTTC
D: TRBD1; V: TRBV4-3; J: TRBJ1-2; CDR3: CASSQDGIGGQDGYTF; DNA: TGCGCCAGCAGCCAAGATGGGATAGGGGGCCAGGATGGCTACACCTTC
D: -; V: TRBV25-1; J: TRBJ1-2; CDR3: CASSELLGGYTF; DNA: TGTGCCAGCAGTGAATTATTGGGCGGCTACACCTTC
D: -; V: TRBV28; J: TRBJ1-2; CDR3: CASSFGQYYGYTF; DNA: TGTGCCAGCAGTTTTGGACAGTACTATGGCTACACCTTC
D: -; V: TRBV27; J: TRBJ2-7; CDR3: CASSYSLGGGEQYF; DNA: TGTGCCAGCAGTTACTCATTAGGGGGTGGGGAGCAGTACTTC
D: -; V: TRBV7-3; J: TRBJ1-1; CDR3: CASSLDSSRKAFF; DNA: TGTGCCAGCAGTTTGGACTCTTCCCGGAAAGCTTTCTTT
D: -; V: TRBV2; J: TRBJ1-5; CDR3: CASSESYSNQPQHF; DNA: TGTGCCAGCAGTGAAAGCTATAGCAATCAGCCCCAGCATTTT
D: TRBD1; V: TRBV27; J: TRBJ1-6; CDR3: CASSYSTGGTYSPLHF; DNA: TGTGCCAGCAGTTACTCGACAGGGGGAACTTATTCACCCCTCCACTTT
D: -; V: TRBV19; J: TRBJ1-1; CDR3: CASSIKSDGSNTEAFF; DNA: TGTGCCAGTAGTATAAAAAGCGACGGTTCAAACACTGAAGCTTTCTTT
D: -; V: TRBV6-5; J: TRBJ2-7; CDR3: CASSYSKSAWEQYF; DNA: TGTGCCAGCAGTTACTCGAAGAGTGCGTGGGAGCAGTACTTC
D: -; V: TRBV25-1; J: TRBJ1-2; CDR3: CASSEFLGGVLYGYTF; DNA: TGTGCCAGCAGTGAATTTTTAGGGGGAGTCCTCTATGGCTACACCTTC
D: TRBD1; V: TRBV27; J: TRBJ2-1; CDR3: CASRLQGQTYNEQFF; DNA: TGTGCCAGCAGGTTACAGGGACAGACCTACAATGAGCAGTTCTTC
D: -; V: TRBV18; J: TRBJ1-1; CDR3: CASSPPPGNTEAFF; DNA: TGTGCCAGCTCACCACCTCCCGGGAACACTGAAGCTTTCTTT
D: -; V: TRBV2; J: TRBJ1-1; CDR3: CASDRTVGGEAFF; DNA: TGTGCCAGCGATAGGACCGTGGGGGGTGAAGCTTTCTTT
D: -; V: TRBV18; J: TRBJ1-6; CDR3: CASSPTGTNSPLHF; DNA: TGTGCCAGCTCCCCTACAGGGACCAATTCACCCCTCCACTTT
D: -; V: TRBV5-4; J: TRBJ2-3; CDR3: CASRFGGARTDTQYF; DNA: TGTGCCAGCAGGTTTGGGGGGGCCCGCACAGATACGCAGTATTTT
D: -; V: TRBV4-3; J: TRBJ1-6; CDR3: CASSQDPGDSPLHF; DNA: TGCGCCAGCAGCCAAGATCCAGGGGACTCACCCCTCCACTTT
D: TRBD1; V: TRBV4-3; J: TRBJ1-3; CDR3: CASSQDSRDRGSSGNTIYF; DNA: TGCGCCAGCAGCCAAGATTCCCGGGACAGGGGGAGCTCTGGAAACACCATATATTTT
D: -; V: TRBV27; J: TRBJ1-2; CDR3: CASSTNQGGGYTF; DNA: TGTGCCAGCAGTACTAATCAGGGCGGAGGCTACACCTTC
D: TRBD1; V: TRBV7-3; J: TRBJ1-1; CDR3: CASTLDGTGRAFF; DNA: TGTGCCAGCACCTTAGACGGGACAGGGAGAGCTTTCTTT
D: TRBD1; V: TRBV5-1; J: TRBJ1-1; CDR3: CASSLHDRGTEAFF; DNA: TGCGCCAGCAGCTTGCACGACAGGGGAACTGAAGCTTTCTTT